This T cell receptor (beta chain) was captured by sequencing in a study of OX40 agonist ivuxolimab in advanced cancers. For the study at large: The study gave patients intravenous ivuxolimab at 0.01 to 10 mg/kg every 2 weeks. Mean age approximately 66 years, range 23 to 79; about 81% male. Partial responses were achieved by three patients, of whom one had hepatocellular carcinoma and two had cutaneous melanoma.

General study points: CD8+ T cells (on average) carried more expanded clones than CD4+ T cells.

The CDR3 contains 12 residues. With 8 bases removed from V and 4 bases from J, the gap between germline ends came to 10 bases. Germline V CDR1 and CDR2: SEHNR, FQNEAQ (reference sequence). With regard to this clone: Its cognate antigen is unknown.

Data came from immunoSEQ multiplex PCR; TCRdb stores just in-frame clones and leaves some out. The table shows roughly 87,000 clones, with approximately 90% occurring only once. Sequencing used CD4+ or CD8+ T cells sorted from blood, obtained in a trial of the OX40 agonist ivuxolimab. The chain joins TRBV7-9 to TRBJ2-3; D possibly uses TRBD1 or TRBD2 (5 bases each). This sequence originates from an adult with an advanced solid tumor such as melanoma, head and neck, liver or kidney cancer. The CDR3 DNA sequence: TGTGCCAGCCTGGGGGTGGCAGATACGCAGTATTTT. It is translated as CASLGVADTQYF. The whole variable domain, remainder taken from reference TRBV7-9 and TRBJ2-3, is DTGVSQNPRHKITKRGQNVTFRCDPISEHNRLYWYRQTLGQGPEFLTYFQNEAQLEKSRLLSDRFSAERPKGSFSTLEIQRTEQGDSAMYLCASLGVADTQYFGPGTRLTVL.